This T cell receptor (beta chain) was obtained from a study of vaccination effects on CD4 cells after COVID-19. In the study overall: Samples gathered post-vaccine arrived a median of 72 days past the second dose. PBMC cultures contained about 2 million cells per well, 10 IU/ml IL-2 and roughly 9.4 ug/ml peptides.

The assay was immunoSEQ multiplex PCR, and TCRdb's table has in-frame clones only and misses some. The sample records tens of thousands of clones, roughly 80% being singletons. It was after nine to ten days of culture that CD4+ T cells were isolated. Vaccine administered to participants consisted of two doses of either BNT162b2 or mRNA-1273. On both days 3 and 7, half of the culture medium was replaced with IL-2 medium. A remark on this clone: Its antigen is not known.

Study observations and caveats: Convalescent patients were few in the study, and early post-infection timepoints were absent.

Germline V lookup: CDR1 MNHEY, CDR2 SVGAGI. V lost 2 bases and J lost 7, with 20 bases in between. The length of the CDR3 is 16 residues. The material was CD4+ T cells from PBMCs cultured without peptide, obtained after COVID-19 vaccination. V gene TRBV6-5 combines with J gene TRBJ1-2; tentative D call: TRBD1 (6 bases). The clonotype originates from a human donor who received a COVID-19 vaccine. The CDR3 here is CASSYGSGRGRGGYTF. The DNA for the CDR3 is TGTGCCAGCAGTTACGGGTCGGGCAGGGGCCGGGGTGGCTACACCTTC.